The 3 T cell receptor beta chains listed next were all sequenced from one sample in a study of Ad26.COV2.S vaccination and SARS-CoV-2 variants. Data came from immunoSEQ multiplex PCR; TCRdb stores just in-frame clones and leaves some out. The table shows 300,000 to 450,000 clones, with 92% occurring only once. The sequencing used peripheral blood, collected after recovery from COVID-19. Source of these receptors: a human donor who had recovered from COVID-19.

The chain carries TRBV11-2 and TRBJ2-7; 7 bases match TRBD2. V lost 2 bases to trimming and J lost 0 bases; unmatched junction nucleotides: 4. The V gene's germline CDR1 is SGHAT and CDR2 FQNNGV. CDR3 length equals 15 residues. CDR3 in DNA: TGTGCCAGCAGCTTATCGCTAGCGGACTCCTACGAGCAGTACTTC. Its protein product is CASSLSLADSYEQYF. The variable domain in full, with the rest retrieved from reference TRBV11-2 and TRBJ2-7, is EAGVAQSPRYKIIEKRQSVAFWCNPISGHATLYWYQQILGQGPKLLIQFQNNGVVDDSQLPKDRFSAERLKGVDSTLKIQPAKLEDSAVYLCASSLSLADSYEQYFGPGTRLTVT.

The chain employs TRBV19 and TRBJ1-6; the match to TRBD1 covers 9 bases. Germline V gives CDR1 LNHDA, CDR2 SQIVND (reference sequence). V shed 1 base, J shed 9 bases, and the junction held 16 bases outside the gene matches. This CDR3 is built from 19 residues. The CDR3 DNA is TGTGCCAGTAGTATAGCCCAGGGACAGGGAAGTTCGTGGGCTTCACCCCTCCACTTT. Translating it yields CASSIAQGQGSSWASPLHF.

The gene calls are TRBV19 and TRBJ1-1; D ambiguous. The CDR3 covers 13 residues. Trimming shortened V by 3 bases and J by 3 bases, and 8 bases separated the two germline ends. Germline loops: CDR1 LNHDA, CDR2 SQIVND (reference sequence). The CDR3 region is CASSIKGYTEAFF. CDR3 nucleotide sequence: TGTGCCAGTAGTATTAAAGGGTACACTGAAGCTTTCTTT.